The table lists the clone carrying this T cell receptor beta chain with many counts. The PBMCs had their origin in 8.5 to 10 ml of fresh peripheral blood. For repertoire sequencing, the TCR beta CDR3 regions were amplified from RNA transcripts. First-round RT-PCR used HTBI primers; second-round multiplex PCR followed. TCRdb reanalysed the multiplex PCR reads using MiXCR and keeps one entry per CDR3 protein. This sample has almost 750,000 distinct CDR3 sequences, with around 40% found just once. This record comes from a study of Graves' ophthalmopathy and Graves' hyperthyroidism. About the study: At the time of initial diagnosis and before any treatment, peripheral blood was collected.

V dropped 1 base and J dropped 1 base, with 4 bases sitting between them. This CDR3 has 14 amino acids. Germline V lookup: CDR1 LGHNA, CDR2 YSLEER. Sequencing was carried out using peripheral blood. The sequence was collected from an adult man with Graves' ophthalmopathy. This chain connects TRBV4-3 to TRBJ2-2; D remains unclear. The CDR3: CASSQGRNTGELFF. The CDR3 DNA is TGCGCCAGCAGCCAAGGGCGGAACACCGGGGAGCTGTTTTTT.